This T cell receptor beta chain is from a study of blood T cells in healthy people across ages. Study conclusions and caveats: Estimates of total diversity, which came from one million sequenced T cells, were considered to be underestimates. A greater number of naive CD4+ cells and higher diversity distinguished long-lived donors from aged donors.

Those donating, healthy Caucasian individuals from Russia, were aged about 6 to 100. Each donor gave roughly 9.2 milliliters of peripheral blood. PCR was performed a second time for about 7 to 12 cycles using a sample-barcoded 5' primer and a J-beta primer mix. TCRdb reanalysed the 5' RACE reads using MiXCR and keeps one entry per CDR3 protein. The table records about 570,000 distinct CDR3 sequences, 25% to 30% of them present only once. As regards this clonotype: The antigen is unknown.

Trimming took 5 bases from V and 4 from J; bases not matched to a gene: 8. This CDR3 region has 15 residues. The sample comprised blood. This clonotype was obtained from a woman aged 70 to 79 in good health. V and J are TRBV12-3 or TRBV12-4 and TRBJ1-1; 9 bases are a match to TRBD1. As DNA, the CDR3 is TGTGCCAGCAGTCGTCCGGGACAGGGAAGCACTGAAGCTTTCTTT. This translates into CASSRPGQGSTEAFF.